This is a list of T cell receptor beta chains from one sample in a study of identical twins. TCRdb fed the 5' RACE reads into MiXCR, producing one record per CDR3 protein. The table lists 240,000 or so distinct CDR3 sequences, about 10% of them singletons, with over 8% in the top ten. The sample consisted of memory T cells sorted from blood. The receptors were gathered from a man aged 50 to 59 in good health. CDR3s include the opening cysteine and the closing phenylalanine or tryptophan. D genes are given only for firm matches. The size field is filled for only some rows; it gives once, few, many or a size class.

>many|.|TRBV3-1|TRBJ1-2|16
CASSPFGRAREYGYTF
TGTGCCAGCAGCCCTTTCGGACGGGCAAGGGAGTATGGCTACACCTTC
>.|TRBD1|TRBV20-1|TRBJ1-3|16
CSARDQVYRGANTIYF
TGCAGTGCTAGAGATCAGGTTTACAGGGGGGCAAACACCATATATTTT
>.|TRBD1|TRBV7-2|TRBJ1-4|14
CASRKNAGGEKLFF
TGTGCCAGCAGAAAAAACGCAGGGGGTGAAAAACTGTTTTTT
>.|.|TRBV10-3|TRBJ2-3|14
CAISERGRGDTQYF
TGTGCCATCAGTGAACGGGGGCGGGGAGATACGCAGTATTTT
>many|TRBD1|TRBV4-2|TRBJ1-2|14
CASSQGGTGIGYTF
TGTGCCAGCAGCCAAGGGGGGACAGGTATTGGCTACACCTTC
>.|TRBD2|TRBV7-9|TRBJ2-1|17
CASSLGGRTSGRWKQFF
TGTGCCAGCAGCTTAGGTGGGAGGACTAGCGGGAGATGGAAGCAGTTCTTC
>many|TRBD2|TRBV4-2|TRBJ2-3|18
CASSQDWRAGGYTDTQYF
TGTGCCAGCAGCCAAGACTGGCGAGCGGGAGGATACACAGATACGCAGTATTTT
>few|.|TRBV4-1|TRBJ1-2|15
CASSQDWGRNYGYTF
TGCGCCAGCAGCCAAGATTGGGGGAGAAACTATGGCTACACCTTC
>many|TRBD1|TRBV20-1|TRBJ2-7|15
CSAHKGDRGAREQYF
TGCAGTGCCCACAAAGGGGACAGGGGGGCGCGGGAGCAGTACTTC
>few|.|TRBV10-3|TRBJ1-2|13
CAISAVGGESYTF
TGTGCCATCAGTGCCGTCGGGGGGGAGAGCTACACCTTC
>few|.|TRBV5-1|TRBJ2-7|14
CASSLGAVTYEQYF
TGCGCCAGCAGCTTGGGGGCTGTTACCTACGAGCAGTACTTC
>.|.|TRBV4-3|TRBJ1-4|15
CASSQSAQDLEKLFF
TGCGCCAGCAGCCAATCGGCGCAGGATCTTGAAAAACTGTTTTTT
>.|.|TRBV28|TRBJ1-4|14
CASSSGTTNEKLFF
TGTGCCAGCAGTTCTGGGACAACTAATGAAAAACTGTTTTTT
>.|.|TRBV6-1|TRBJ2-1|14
CASSAGEFHNEQFF
TGTGCCAGCAGCGCCGGGGAATTTCACAATGAGCAGTTCTTC
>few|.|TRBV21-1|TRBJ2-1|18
CASSKVGAGQGAWDEQFF
TGTGCCAGCAGCAAAGTTGGGGCCGGACAGGGGGCATGGGATGAGCAGTTCTTC
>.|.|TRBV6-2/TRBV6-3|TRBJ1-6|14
CASSYQGNATPLHF
TGTGCCAGCAGTTACCAAGGAAATGCGACACCCCTCCACTTT